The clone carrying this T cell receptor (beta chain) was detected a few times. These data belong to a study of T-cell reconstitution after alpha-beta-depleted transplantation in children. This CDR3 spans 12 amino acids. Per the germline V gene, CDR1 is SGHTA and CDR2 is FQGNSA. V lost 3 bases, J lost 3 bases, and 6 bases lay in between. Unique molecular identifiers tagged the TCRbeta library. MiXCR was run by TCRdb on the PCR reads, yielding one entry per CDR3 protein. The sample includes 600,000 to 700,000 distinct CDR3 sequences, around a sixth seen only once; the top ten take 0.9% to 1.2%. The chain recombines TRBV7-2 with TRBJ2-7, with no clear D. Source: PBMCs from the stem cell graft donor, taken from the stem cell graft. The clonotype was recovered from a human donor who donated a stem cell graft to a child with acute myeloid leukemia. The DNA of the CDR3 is TGTGCCAGCAGCTTGCAGAACTACGAGCAGTACTTC. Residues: CASSLQNYEQYF.